This TCR beta chain was identified during a study of blood T cell repertoires in COVID-19. Study summary: Acute-phase and convalescent COVID-19 samples originated in the United States, Italy and Spain.

With 3 bases removed from V and 0 bases from J, the gap between germline ends came to 16 bases. This CDR3 region has 17 residues. Germline V CDR1 and CDR2: SGHRS, YFSETQ. Original processing notes: Amplifying reference gene primers gave estimates of nucleated cell counts. TCRdb keeps only in-frame clones here, not all; method: immunoSEQ multiplex PCR. The V and J calls and clone size are taken from that table; D and trimming were inferred from the DNA. The table has 250,000 to 350,000 clones, 89% seen once. The chain joins TRBV5-1 to TRBJ2-1; possible D gene TRBD2, 5 bases. The TCR originated in a man younger than 35 who had recovered from COVID-19. The sequenced material came from peripheral blood. This CDR3 reads CASSSPIGGISYNEQFF. The CDR3 region has the DNA TGCGCCAGCAGCTCCCCTATTGGAGGTATCTCCTACAATGAGCAGTTCTTC.